Listed below are T cell receptor beta chains from one sample, sequenced in a study of STAT5B mutations in CD4+ large granular lymphocyte leukemia. The assay was immunoSEQ multiplex PCR, and TCRdb's table has in-frame clones only and misses some. The table includes nearly 45,000 clones, just over 85% detected once. Sequenced input: CD4+ T cells from blood buffy coats. The receptors come from a human donor in good health. CDR3s include the opening cysteine and the closing phenylalanine or tryptophan. A D gene is named only where the DNA matches it firmly. Not every row has a clone size; where given, it reads once, few, many or a size class.

>TRBJ2-5|NA|13|NA|TRBV7-3
CASSFGSGETQYF
TGTGCCAGCAGCTTTGGTTCAGGAGAGACCCAGTACTTC
>TRBJ2-1|TRBD1|16|NA|TRBV5-1
CASTIQGTGGYNEQFF
TGCGCCAGCACCATCCAGGGGACAGGGGGCTACAATGAGCAGTTCTTC
>TRBJ2-1|TRBD2|14|NA|TRBV7-3
CASSVASGYNEQFF
TGTGCCAGCAGCGTGGCTAGCGGTTACAATGAGCAGTTCTTC
>TRBJ1-6|TRBD1|14|NA|TRBV30
CAWGNRDRYSPLHF
TGTGCCTGGGGTAACCGGGACAGGTATTCACCCCTCCACTTT
>TRBJ2-2|NA|15|NA|TRBV9
CASSDPGRFTGELFF
TGTGCCAGCAGCGACCCGGGAAGGTTCACCGGGGAGCTGTTTTTT
>TRBJ2-7|TRBD2|15|NA|TRBV5-1
CASSDTSGYSYEQYF
TGCGCCAGCAGCGATACTAGCGGTTACTCCTACGAGCAGTACTTC
>TRBJ1-4|TRBD1|16|NA|TRBV15
CATSRANRGGNEKLFF
TGTGCCACCAGCAGAGCTAACAGGGGAGGTAATGAAAAACTGTTTTTT
>TRBJ2-2|TRBD1|15|NA|TRBV4-1
CASSRGQGDTGELFF
TGCGCCAGCAGCCGAGGACAGGGCGACACCGGGGAGCTGTTTTTT
>TRBJ2-3|NA|12|NA|TRBV28
CASTGFTDTQYF
TGTGCCAGCACAGGGTTCACAGATACGCAGTATTTT
>TRBJ2-1|TRBD2|16|NA|TRBV30
CAWSQTSGSSYNEQFF
TGTGCCTGGAGTCAAACTAGCGGGAGCTCCTACAATGAGCAGTTCTTC
>TRBJ2-5|TRBD2|16|few|TRBV7-3
CASSQGTSGSLETQYF
TGTGCCAGCAGCCAGGGGACTAGCGGGAGTTTAGAGACCCAGTACTTC
>TRBJ2-3|TRBD2|15|NA|TRBV7-2
CASRSVAGRTDTQYF
TGTGCCAGCAGATCCGTAGCGGGACGCACAGATACGCAGTATTTT
>TRBJ2-3|NA|16|NA|TRBV5-1
CASSLAGREPTDTQYF
TGCGCCAGCAGCTTGGCGGGCAGGGAGCCCACAGATACGCAGTATTTT